Listed below are T cell receptor beta chains from one sample, sequenced in a study of Ad26.COV2.S vaccination and SARS-CoV-2 variants. Clones were read by immunoSEQ multiplex PCR, and TCRdb kept only the in-frame ones, dropping some. Of 410,000 or so clones listed, 92% were seen once; the top ten hold more than 1.5%. This specimen was peripheral blood, taken in a trial of Ad26.COV2.S vaccine versus placebo. These TCRs come from a person between 18 and 65 years old who received the Ad26.COV2.S COVID-19 vaccine or a placebo. Each CDR3 is given with its conserved first and last residue. Only part of the rows carry a size: once, few, many, or a class if the clone is expanded.

clone size	V gene	J gene	CDR3 protein
once	TRBV27	TRBJ1-1	CASWPWQNTEAFF
.	TRBV27	TRBJ2-7	CASSSPGDSYEQYF
.	TRBV4-3	TRBJ2-6	CASSRESSGANVLTF
.	TRBV7-9	TRBJ2-1	CASSLGLAGGNEQFF
.	TRBV20-1	TRBJ1-1	CSARGNTEAFF
.	TRBV7-8	TRBJ1-3	CASSLALGNTIYF
.	TRBV4-3	TRBJ2-7	CASSQGDGSYEQYF
.	TRBV9	TRBJ2-1	CASSTSVGNEQFF
.	TRBV18	TRBJ1-5	CASSPETGGIQPQHF
.	TRBV15	TRBJ2-2	CATSRDTSVPGELFF
.	TRBV7-2	TRBJ2-7	CASSPWHEARYEQYF
.	TRBV5-6	TRBJ2-5	CASSLMDTQETQYF
.	TRBV7-8	TRBJ2-7	CASSLGGRSEVTYEQYF
.	TRBV5-6	TRBJ1-2	CASSFVTGDYGYTF
.	TRBV5-1	TRBJ2-7	CASSLEGRQLTYEQYF
.	TRBV3-1/TRBV3-2	TRBJ1-2	CASSQVWSAANYGYTF
.	TRBV10-1	TRBJ2-3	CASSEFSGWTDTQYF
.	TRBV6-5	TRBJ2-7	CASSYSMGTRTYEQYF
few	TRBV5-6	TRBJ1-5	CASSLTATANQPQHF
.	TRBV15	TRBJ1-2	CATSKTGGSWTF
once	TRBV6-6	TRBJ1-1	CASSDYKNTEAFF
.	TRBV7-8	TRBJ2-5	CASSLGWRGANQETQYF
once	TRBV19	TRBJ1-2	CASSIDRGWGYTF
.	TRBV10-2	TRBJ1-1	CASSELPPGRGNTEAFF
.	TRBV29-1	TRBJ1-3	CSVLYDGDSFNSGNTIYF
.	TRBV5-5	TRBJ2-7	CASSLHGGLPEQYF
.	TRBV14	TRBJ1-1	CASSQEGLRAFF
.	TRBV6-5	TRBJ2-5	CATTDSQETQYF
.	TRBV13	TRBJ2-5	CASSLLGETQYF
.	TRBV7-9	TRBJ2-5	CASSLRGQGALETQYF
.	TRBV7-9	TRBJ2-5	CASSLLAGYQETQYF
.	TRBV19	TRBJ2-7	CASSIGGGTYEQYF
.	TRBV19	TRBJ2-7	CASSTDRGLYEQYF
few	TRBV6-5	TRBJ1-2	CASRRTGPYGYTF
.	TRBV2	TRBJ1-1	CASSQNLNTEAFF
.	TRBV19	TRBJ1-4	CASRTSRFATNEKLFF
few	TRBV5-4	TRBJ2-7	CASSLNREAYEQYF
.	TRBV19	TRBJ2-7	CASSIADGAYEQYF
.	TRBV5-8	TRBJ1-5	CASSKTGISHNQPQHF
.	TRBV4-1	TRBJ1-5	CASSQVGGNQPQHF
.	TRBV2	TRBJ2-7	CAGSIGADSYEQYF
.	TRBV4-3	TRBJ2-7	CASSHTLTGTYEQYF
.	TRBV7-2	TRBJ2-3	CASSLAGGGGASDTQYF
.	TRBV5-1	TRBJ2-7	CASSTGTGFEQYF
.	TRBV13	TRBJ2-5	CASSPIGGRDAETQYF
once	TRBV6-2/TRBV6-3	TRBJ2-4	CASSSPYGTFGDIQYF
.	TRBV30	TRBJ2-7	CAWSVLGYEQYF
.	TRBV24-1	TRBJ2-7	CATSGDRDYEQYF
.	TRBV19	TRBJ2-6	CASSIRQGATGANVLTF
.	TRBV5-6	TRBJ1-4	CASSLIQGSTNEKLFF
.	TRBV3-1/TRBV3-2	TRBJ2-7	CASSQVGAGGGEQYF
.	TRBV7-9	TRBJ2-5	CASSLGQFQETQYF